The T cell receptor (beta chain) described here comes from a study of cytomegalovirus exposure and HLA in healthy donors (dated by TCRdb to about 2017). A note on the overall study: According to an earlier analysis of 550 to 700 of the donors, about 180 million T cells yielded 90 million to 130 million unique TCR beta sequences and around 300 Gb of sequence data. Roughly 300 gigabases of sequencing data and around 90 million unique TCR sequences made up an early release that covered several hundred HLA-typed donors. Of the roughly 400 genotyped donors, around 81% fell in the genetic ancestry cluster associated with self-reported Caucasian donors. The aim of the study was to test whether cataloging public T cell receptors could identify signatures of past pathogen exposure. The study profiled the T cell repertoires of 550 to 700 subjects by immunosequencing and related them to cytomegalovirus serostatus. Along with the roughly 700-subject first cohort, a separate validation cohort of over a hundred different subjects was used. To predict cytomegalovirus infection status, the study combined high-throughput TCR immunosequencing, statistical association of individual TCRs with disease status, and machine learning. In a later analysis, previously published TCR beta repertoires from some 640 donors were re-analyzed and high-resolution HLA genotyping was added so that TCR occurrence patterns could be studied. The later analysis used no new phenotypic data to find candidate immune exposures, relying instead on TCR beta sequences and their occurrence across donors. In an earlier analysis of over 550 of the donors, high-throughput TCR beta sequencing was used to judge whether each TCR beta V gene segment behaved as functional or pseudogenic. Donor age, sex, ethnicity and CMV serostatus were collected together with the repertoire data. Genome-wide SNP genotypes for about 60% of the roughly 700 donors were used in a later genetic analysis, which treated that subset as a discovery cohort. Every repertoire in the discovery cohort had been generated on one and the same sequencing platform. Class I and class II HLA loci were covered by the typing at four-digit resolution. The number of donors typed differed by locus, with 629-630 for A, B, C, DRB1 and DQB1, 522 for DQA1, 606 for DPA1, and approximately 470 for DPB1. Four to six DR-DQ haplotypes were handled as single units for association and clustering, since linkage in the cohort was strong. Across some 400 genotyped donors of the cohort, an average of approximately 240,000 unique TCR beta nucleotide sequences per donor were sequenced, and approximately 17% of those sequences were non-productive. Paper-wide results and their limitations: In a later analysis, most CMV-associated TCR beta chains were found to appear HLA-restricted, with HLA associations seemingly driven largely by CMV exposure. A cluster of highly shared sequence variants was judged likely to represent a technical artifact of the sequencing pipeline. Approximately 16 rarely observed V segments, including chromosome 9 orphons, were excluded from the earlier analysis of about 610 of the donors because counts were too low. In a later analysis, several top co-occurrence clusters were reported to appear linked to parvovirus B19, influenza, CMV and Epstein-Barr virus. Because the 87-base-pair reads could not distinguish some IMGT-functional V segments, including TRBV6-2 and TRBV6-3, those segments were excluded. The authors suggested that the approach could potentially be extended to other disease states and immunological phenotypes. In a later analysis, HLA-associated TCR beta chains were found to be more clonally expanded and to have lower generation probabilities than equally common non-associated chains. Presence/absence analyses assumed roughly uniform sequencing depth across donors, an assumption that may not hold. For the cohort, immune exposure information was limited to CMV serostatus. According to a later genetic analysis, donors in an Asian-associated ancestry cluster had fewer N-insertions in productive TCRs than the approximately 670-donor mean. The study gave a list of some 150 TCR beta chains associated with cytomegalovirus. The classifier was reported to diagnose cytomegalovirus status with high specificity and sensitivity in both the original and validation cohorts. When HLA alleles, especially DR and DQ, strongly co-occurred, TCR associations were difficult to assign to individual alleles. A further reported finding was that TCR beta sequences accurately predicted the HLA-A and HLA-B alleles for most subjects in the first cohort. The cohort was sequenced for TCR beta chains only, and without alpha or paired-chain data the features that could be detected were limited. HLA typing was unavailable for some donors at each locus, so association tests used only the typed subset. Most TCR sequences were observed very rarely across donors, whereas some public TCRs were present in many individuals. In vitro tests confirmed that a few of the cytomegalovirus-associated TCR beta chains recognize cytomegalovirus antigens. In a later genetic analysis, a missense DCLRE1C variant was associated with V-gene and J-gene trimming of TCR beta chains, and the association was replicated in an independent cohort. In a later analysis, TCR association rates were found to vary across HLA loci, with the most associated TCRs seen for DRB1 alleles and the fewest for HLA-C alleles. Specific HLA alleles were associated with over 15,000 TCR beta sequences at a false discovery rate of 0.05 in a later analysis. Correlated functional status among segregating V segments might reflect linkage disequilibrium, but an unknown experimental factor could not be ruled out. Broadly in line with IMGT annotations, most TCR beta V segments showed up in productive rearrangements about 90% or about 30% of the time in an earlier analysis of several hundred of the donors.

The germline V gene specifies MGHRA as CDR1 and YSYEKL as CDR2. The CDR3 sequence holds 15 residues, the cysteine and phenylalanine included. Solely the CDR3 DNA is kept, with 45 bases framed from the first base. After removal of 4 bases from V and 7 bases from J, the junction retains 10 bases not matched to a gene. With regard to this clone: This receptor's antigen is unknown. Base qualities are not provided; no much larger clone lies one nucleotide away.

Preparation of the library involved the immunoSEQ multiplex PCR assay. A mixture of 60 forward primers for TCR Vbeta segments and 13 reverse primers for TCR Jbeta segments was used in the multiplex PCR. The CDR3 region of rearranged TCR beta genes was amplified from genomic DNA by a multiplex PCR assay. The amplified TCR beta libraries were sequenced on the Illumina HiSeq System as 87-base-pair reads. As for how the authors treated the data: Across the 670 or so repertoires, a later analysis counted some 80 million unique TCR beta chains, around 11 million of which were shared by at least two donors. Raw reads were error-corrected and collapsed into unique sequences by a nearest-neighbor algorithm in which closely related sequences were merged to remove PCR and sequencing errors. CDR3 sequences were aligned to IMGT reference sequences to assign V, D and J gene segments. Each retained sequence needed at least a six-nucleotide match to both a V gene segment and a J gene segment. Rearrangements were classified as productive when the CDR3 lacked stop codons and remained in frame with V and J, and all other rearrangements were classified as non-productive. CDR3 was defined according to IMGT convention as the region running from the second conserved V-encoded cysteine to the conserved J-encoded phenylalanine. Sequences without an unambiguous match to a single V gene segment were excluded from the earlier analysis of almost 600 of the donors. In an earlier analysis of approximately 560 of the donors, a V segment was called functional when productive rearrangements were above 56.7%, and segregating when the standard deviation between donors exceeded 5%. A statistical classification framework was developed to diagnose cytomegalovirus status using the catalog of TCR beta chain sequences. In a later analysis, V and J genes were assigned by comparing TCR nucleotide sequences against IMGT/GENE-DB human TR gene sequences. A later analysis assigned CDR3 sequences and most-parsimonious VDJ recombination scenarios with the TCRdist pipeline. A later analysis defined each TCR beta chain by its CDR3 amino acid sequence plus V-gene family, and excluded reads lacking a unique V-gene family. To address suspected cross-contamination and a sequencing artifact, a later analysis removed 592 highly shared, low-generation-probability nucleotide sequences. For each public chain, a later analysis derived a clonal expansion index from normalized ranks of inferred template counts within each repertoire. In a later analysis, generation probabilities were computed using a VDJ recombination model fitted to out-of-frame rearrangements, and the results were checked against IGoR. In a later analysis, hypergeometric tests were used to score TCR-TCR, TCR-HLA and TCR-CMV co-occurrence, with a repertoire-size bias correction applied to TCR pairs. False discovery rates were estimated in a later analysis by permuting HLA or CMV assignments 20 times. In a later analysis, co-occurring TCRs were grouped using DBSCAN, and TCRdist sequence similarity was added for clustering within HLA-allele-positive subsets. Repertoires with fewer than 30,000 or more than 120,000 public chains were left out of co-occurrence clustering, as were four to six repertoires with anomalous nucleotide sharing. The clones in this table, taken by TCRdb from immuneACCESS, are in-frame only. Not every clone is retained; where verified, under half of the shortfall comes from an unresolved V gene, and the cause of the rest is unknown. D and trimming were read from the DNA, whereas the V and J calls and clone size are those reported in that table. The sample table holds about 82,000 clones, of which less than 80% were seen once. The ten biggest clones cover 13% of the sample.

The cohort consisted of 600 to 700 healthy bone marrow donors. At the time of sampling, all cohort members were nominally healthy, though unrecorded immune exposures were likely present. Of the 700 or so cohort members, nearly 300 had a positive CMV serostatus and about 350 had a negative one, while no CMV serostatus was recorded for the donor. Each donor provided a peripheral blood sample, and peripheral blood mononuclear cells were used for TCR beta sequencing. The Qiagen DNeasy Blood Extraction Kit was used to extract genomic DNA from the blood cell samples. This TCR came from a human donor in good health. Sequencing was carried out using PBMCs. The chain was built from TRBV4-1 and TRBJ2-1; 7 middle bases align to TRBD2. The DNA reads TGCGCCAGCAGCCCGCTTGGACTAGTAGAGAATGAGCAGTTCTTC. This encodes CASSPLGLVENEQFF.